The clone carrying this T cell receptor (beta chain) was recorded only once. Its antigen is undetermined. V shed 7 bases and J 2 bases; nucleotides not matched to a gene: 8. Germline V gene data show CDR1 as SGHRS and CDR2 as YFSETQ. This CDR3 is built from 15 residues. Sequencing was performed with immunoSEQ multiplex PCR; in TCRdb, only in-frame clones are kept and a portion is missing. The profile shows roughly 30,000 clones, 65% to 80% of them singletons. The data originate from a study of vaccination effects on CD4 cells after COVID-19. Pools of viral peptides were used by the ViraFEST assay to expand antigen-specific CD4+ T cells ahead of sequencing. On roughly day 10 of culture, CD4+ T cells were separated out. Each participant received a vaccine that was either BNT162b2 or mRNA-1273, given as two doses. Cultures had half their medium replaced with IL-2 medium on days 3 and 7.

This sequence was found in a human donor who received a COVID-19 vaccine. The specimen was CD4+ T cells from PBMCs cultured with HCoV-NL63 spike peptides, collected after COVID-19 vaccination. V usage is TRBV5-1 and J usage is TRBJ2-3; 9 nucleotides match TRBD2. CDR3 sequence reads: CASGTSRAITDTQYF. The CDR3 region has the DNA TGCGCCAGCGGGACTAGCCGCGCCATCACAGATACGCAGTATTTT.